The rows below give T cell receptor beta chains drawn from one sample of a study of OX40 agonist ivuxolimab in advanced cancers. Libraries were prepared by immunoSEQ multiplex PCR; TCRdb keeps only in-frame clonotypes and omits some of them. Counted here are 50,000 to 70,000 clones, roughly nine tenths occurring once; the ten biggest clones make up 3.5% to 4%. Source: CD4+ or CD8+ T cells sorted from blood, taken in a trial of the OX40 agonist ivuxolimab. These receptors all come from an adult with an advanced solid tumor such as melanoma, head and neck, liver or kidney cancer. The CDR3 runs from the conserved cysteine through the conserved F or W. Each record gives: clone size, V gene, D gene, J gene, CDR3 DNA, CDR3 protein. A D gene is named only where the DNA matches it firmly. The size field is filled for only some rows; it gives once, few, many or a size class.

.	TRBV18	.	TRBJ2-2	TGTGCCAGCTACCCCACCGTGCCGAACACCGGGGAGCTGTTTTTT	CASYPTVPNTGELFF
.	TRBV6-5	TRBD2	TRBJ2-7	TGTGCCAGCAGTCCCAGGACTAGCGGTTCCTACGAGCAGTACTTC	CASSPRTSGSYEQYF
.	TRBV2	TRBD1	TRBJ2-7	TGTGCCAGCATCGAGGGGACAGGCCTCGCCTACGAGCAGTACTTC	CASIEGTGLAYEQYF
few	TRBV4-2	TRBD2	TRBJ2-7	TGTGCCAGCAGCCAGGGACTAGCGGGAACCTACGAGCAGTACTTC	CASSQGLAGTYEQYF
.	TRBV4-3	.	TRBJ2-5	TGCGCCAGCAGCCGCGGGACAGCGCTCCAAGAGACCCAGTACTTC	CASSRGTALQETQYF
.	TRBV11-2	.	TRBJ2-7	TGTGCCAGCAGCTTAGATGAATGGCTAGACCGGGGGGAGCAGTACTTC	CASSLDEWLDRGEQYF
.	TRBV19	TRBD1	TRBJ1-5	TGTGCCACCGCGACAGGGTATCAGCCCCAGCATTTT	CATATGYQPQHF
.	TRBV11-2	TRBD1	TRBJ2-1	TGTGCCAGCAGCCTAGGGTGGGACAGGAGGAACAATGAGCAGTTCTTC	CASSLGWDRRNNEQFF
.	TRBV7-9	TRBD1	TRBJ2-7	TGTGCCAGCAGCTCCAGGGGGCGCTACGAGCAGTACTTC	CASSSRGRYEQYF
.	TRBV27	TRBD2	TRBJ2-7	TGTGCCAGCAGTTTCGGGGTGGGAGGGCCGCCCGAGCAGTACTTC	CASSFGVGGPPEQYF